This entry concerns a single T cell receptor (beta chain). This entry is derived from a study of T cell responses to AZD1222 COVID-19 vaccine. Background on the study: The study pooled second doses at about 4 or about 12 weeks.

The ends were cut back, 5 bases at V and 1 base at J, with 8 bases in the middle. Per the germline V gene, CDR1 is SGHAT and CDR2 is FQNNGV. The CDR3 length is 13 residues. The assay was immunoSEQ multiplex PCR, and TCRdb's table has in-frame clones only and misses some. The sample has approximately 140,000 clones, about 93% seen once. This chain joins TRBV11-2 and TRBJ1-1; D is uncertain. The sequencing here drew on peripheral blood, taken on day 0 of AZD1222 vaccination. The sequence came from an adult in good health. The CDR3 bases are TGTGCCAGCAGCCGAGGGCAGAACACTGAAGCTTTCTTT. Translated, it gives CASSRGQNTEAFF.